This T cell receptor (beta chain) is from a study of response to subunit inactivated influenza vaccine. This clonotype appeared once. Deletions cut 1 base from V and 3 bases from J, with 10 bases between. This CDR3 has 15 amino acids. Germline V gene data show CDR1 as LNHDA and CDR2 as SQIVND (reference sequence). MiXCR, run by TCRdb on the RT-PCR reads, gives a single entry per CDR3 protein. The data contain about 570,000 distinct CDR3 sequences, about 10% of them singletons. This same sample was also part of a study on T cells expressing NK-cell markers. That investigation notes: TCR beta cDNA was made by 5'RACE template switching with UMIs.

This chain links TRBV19 with TRBJ2-1, with D perhaps TRBD1 (5 bases). Source: PBMCs from blood, taken on the day of vaccination. This clonotype was obtained from a middle-aged man who received an inactivated influenza vaccine. CDR3 residues: CASSIAGNSYNEQFF. The CDR3 region has the DNA TGTGCCAGTAGTATAGCAGGGAACAGCTACAATGAGCAGTTCTTC.